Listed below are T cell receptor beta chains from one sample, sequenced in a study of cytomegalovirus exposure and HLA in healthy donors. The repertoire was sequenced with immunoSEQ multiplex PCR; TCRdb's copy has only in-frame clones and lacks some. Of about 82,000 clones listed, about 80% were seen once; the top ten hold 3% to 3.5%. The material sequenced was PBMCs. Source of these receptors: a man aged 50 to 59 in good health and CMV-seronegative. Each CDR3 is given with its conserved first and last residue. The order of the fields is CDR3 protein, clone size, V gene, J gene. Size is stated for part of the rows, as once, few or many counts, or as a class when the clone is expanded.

CDR3 protein: CASIEGGDRTDTQYF; clone size: -; V gene: TRBV28; J gene: TRBJ2-3
CDR3 protein: CASSPRDTQETQYF; clone size: -; V gene: TRBV18; J gene: TRBJ2-5
CDR3 protein: CASGETQYF; clone size: -; V gene: TRBV10-2; J gene: TRBJ2-5
CDR3 protein: CASSRGFSGYEQYF; clone size: few; V gene: TRBV4-1; J gene: TRBJ2-7
CDR3 protein: CASSLSQGAKYGYTF; clone size: -; V gene: TRBV4-3; J gene: TRBJ1-2
CDR3 protein: CSSSFHRDGSEKLFF; clone size: -; V gene: TRBV7-9; J gene: TRBJ1-4
CDR3 protein: CASSFDSTTEAFF; clone size: -; V gene: TRBV7-3; J gene: TRBJ1-1
CDR3 protein: CASSRGQGTETQYF; clone size: -; V gene: TRBV14; J gene: TRBJ2-5
CDR3 protein: CASSELTMMEKLFF; clone size: -; V gene: TRBV2; J gene: TRBJ1-4
CDR3 protein: CASSYTSGTSHNEQFF; clone size: -; V gene: TRBV6-5; J gene: TRBJ2-1
CDR3 protein: CASRQWWGEEKLFF; clone size: few; V gene: TRBV5-6; J gene: TRBJ1-4
CDR3 protein: CASSQTLGQQREQFF; clone size: -; V gene: TRBV7-9; J gene: TRBJ2-1
CDR3 protein: CASSLGQSNQPQHF; clone size: -; V gene: TRBV11-3; J gene: TRBJ1-5
CDR3 protein: CASSLAATGDLVEQYF; clone size: -; V gene: TRBV5-1; J gene: -
CDR3 protein: CASTQGTTYQETQYF; clone size: -; V gene: TRBV11-2; J gene: TRBJ2-5
CDR3 protein: CATSTTANTEAFF; clone size: -; V gene: TRBV15; J gene: TRBJ1-1
CDR3 protein: CASSDSRNADTQYF; clone size: few; V gene: TRBV10-1; J gene: TRBJ2-3
CDR3 protein: CSSSSLGGTQYF; clone size: -; V gene: TRBV7-3; J gene: TRBJ2-3
CDR3 protein: CASSWTGGSGNTIYF; clone size: -; V gene: TRBV7-9; J gene: TRBJ1-3
CDR3 protein: CASSIGPPGNTEAFF; clone size: -; V gene: TRBV19; J gene: TRBJ1-1
CDR3 protein: CASSLLGKQETQYF; clone size: -; V gene: TRBV7-7; J gene: TRBJ2-5
CDR3 protein: CASSEGLAGPTDTQYF; clone size: -; V gene: TRBV2; J gene: TRBJ2-3
CDR3 protein: CASSPGGRRNTGELFF; clone size: -; V gene: TRBV5-4; J gene: TRBJ2-2
CDR3 protein: CASTMTRRGITEAFF; clone size: -; V gene: TRBV19; J gene: TRBJ1-1
CDR3 protein: CASSAGLGNEQFF; clone size: -; V gene: TRBV5-1; J gene: TRBJ2-1
CDR3 protein: CASSPRLAVDTQYF; clone size: -; V gene: TRBV9; J gene: TRBJ2-3
CDR3 protein: CASSDKGTGSTGELFF; clone size: -; V gene: TRBV6-4; J gene: TRBJ2-2
CDR3 protein: CAISTQGNTEAFF; clone size: -; V gene: TRBV10-3; J gene: TRBJ1-1
CDR3 protein: CASRPDSGANVLTF; clone size: once; V gene: TRBV6-5; J gene: TRBJ2-6
CDR3 protein: CAIRGDRAPYEQYF; clone size: -; V gene: TRBV10-3; J gene: TRBJ2-7
CDR3 protein: CASTKQEPLSPLHF; clone size: few; V gene: TRBV7-9; J gene: TRBJ1-6
CDR3 protein: CASSLDSADTQYF; clone size: once; V gene: TRBV2; J gene: TRBJ2-3
CDR3 protein: CASSDPGHEKLFF; clone size: -; V gene: TRBV2; J gene: TRBJ1-4
CDR3 protein: CASSYRQGFTEAFF; clone size: once; V gene: TRBV7-6; J gene: TRBJ1-1
CDR3 protein: CASSEGATNEKLFF; clone size: -; V gene: TRBV7-9; J gene: TRBJ1-4
CDR3 protein: CASSVVAGGLISYEQYF; clone size: -; V gene: TRBV9; J gene: TRBJ2-7
CDR3 protein: CASSRWDSDRKETQYF; clone size: -; V gene: TRBV11-3; J gene: TRBJ2-5
CDR3 protein: CASSETPGQGDSPLHF; clone size: -; V gene: TRBV6-4; J gene: TRBJ1-6
CDR3 protein: CASSLVQGASGNTIYF; clone size: -; V gene: TRBV7-9; J gene: TRBJ1-3
CDR3 protein: CASSEGDRGFDTQYF; clone size: -; V gene: TRBV2; J gene: TRBJ2-3
CDR3 protein: CASSPGLENSPLHF; clone size: -; V gene: TRBV7-3; J gene: TRBJ1-6
CDR3 protein: CASSRSSGGFLGSYNEQFF; clone size: -; V gene: TRBV7-6; J gene: TRBJ2-1
CDR3 protein: CASSLKRGTTDTQYF; clone size: -; V gene: TRBV6-5; J gene: TRBJ2-3
CDR3 protein: CASSPGTRGEQFF; clone size: -; V gene: TRBV5-4; J gene: TRBJ2-1
CDR3 protein: CSVDTGVTEAFF; clone size: once; V gene: TRBV29-1; J gene: TRBJ1-1
CDR3 protein: CASPLETTTNEKLFF; clone size: -; V gene: TRBV18; J gene: TRBJ1-4
CDR3 protein: CASSIRERRGSFHF; clone size: -; V gene: TRBV19; J gene: TRBJ1-6
CDR3 protein: CASSRATGGNEQFF; clone size: -; V gene: TRBV19; J gene: TRBJ2-1
CDR3 protein: CASSTTGVGSRPQHF; clone size: -; V gene: TRBV19; J gene: TRBJ1-5
CDR3 protein: CASSQDLSRGREQYF; clone size: -; V gene: TRBV4-1; J gene: TRBJ2-7
CDR3 protein: CASSAGTGLNTEAFF; clone size: -; V gene: TRBV5-1; J gene: TRBJ1-1
CDR3 protein: CASGQGRYNEQFF; clone size: -; V gene: TRBV6-6; J gene: TRBJ2-1